What follows are 13 T cell receptor beta chains derived from one specimen sequenced in a study of blood T cell repertoires in COVID-19. Assay: immunoSEQ multiplex PCR; the TCRdb copy retains only in-frame clones and omits some. The table records under 500,000 clones, roughly 91% of them present only once. The sequenced sample consisted of peripheral blood. Receptors originate from a woman in her 30s with acute or convalescent COVID-19.

As concerns this clone: Compared with germline, one end of the junction differs, possibly owing to a read error. The chain links TRBV7-6 to TRBJ2-1; D is perhaps TRBD1 (6 bases). CDR3 size: 17 residues. Germline-derived CDR1 and CDR2 are SGHVS and FNYEAQ. The CDR3 spells CASTLIALGQNYNEQFF. CDR3 bases: TGTGCCAGCACCTTAATCGCGCTCGGACAGAATTACAATGAGCAGTTCTTC.

The J gene is TRBJ1-1, the V gene TRBV9, with D tentatively TRBD1 (6 bases). The CDR3 extends over 14 amino acids. CDR1 SGDLS and CDR2 YYNGEE come from the germline V gene. V gave up 5 bases and J gave up 1 base, with 12 bases separating them. CDR3 in DNA: TGTGCCAGCAGTGGGGGGGCCCCGAACACTGAAGCTTTCTTT. Its protein is CASSGGAPNTEAFF. Looking up the rest from reference TRBV9 and TRBJ1-1 gives the full variable domain: DSGVTQTPKHLITATGQRVTLRCSPRSGDLSVYWYQQSLDQGLQFLIQYYNGEERAKGNILERFSAQQFPDLHSELNLSSLELGDSALYFCASSGGAPNTEAFFGQGTRLTVV.

The chain carries TRBV18 and TRBJ1-2; D is possibly TRBD1 (5 bases). V was clipped by 6 bases and J by 2 bases, with 10 bases between them. Germline CDR1 and CDR2: KGHSH and LQKENI. This CDR3 has 13 amino acids. CDR3 sequence: CASSPRGNYGYTF. Written as DNA, the CDR3 is TGTGCCAGCTCCCCAAGGGGCAACTATGGCTACACCTTC.

The rearrangement links TRBV28 to TRBJ1-1, with D possibly matching TRBD1 (5 bases). The CDR3 totals 14 residues. V lost 6 bases and J lost 0, with 11 bases in between. Germline V gives CDR1 MDHEN, CDR2 SYDVKM. CDR3 sequence reads: CASRGTRVNTEAFF. In nucleotides, the CDR3 is TGTGCCAGCAGGGGCACCAGGGTGAACACTGAAGCTTTCTTT.

Worth noting for this clone: The sample holds other DNA sequences that translate to the same CDR3. The chain couples TRBV7-9 to TRBJ1-4; 8 nucleotides align to TRBD1. The V and J ends lost 5 bases and 4 bases, in that order; junction bases with no gene match: 6. The CDR3 is 15 amino acids. The germline gives CDR1 SEHNR, CDR2 FQNEAQ (reference sequence). CDR3 sequence reads: CASSPRTGSNEKLFF. DNA for the CDR3: TGTGCCAGCAGCCCTAGGACAGGGAGTAATGAAAAACTGTTTTTT.

The chain carries TRBV6-5 and TRBJ2-1; possible D gene TRBD1, 5 bases. Germline lookup yields CDR1 MNHEY and CDR2 SVGAGI. The CDR3 is 13 amino acids. The V end was cut by 5 bases, the J end by 5 bases, with 10 bases between. The CDR3 protein is CASSTGRNNEQFF. CDR3 in DNA: TGTGCCAGCAGTACAGGACGTAACAATGAGCAGTTCTTC.

V gene TRBV19 combines with J gene TRBJ1-1, with D possibly being TRBD1 (5 bases). The CDR3 spans 14 residues. V was shortened by 3 bases and J by 1 base, with 9 bases between the two germline ends. From germline, CDR1 is LNHDA and CDR2 SQIVND (reference sequence). CDR3 amino acids: CASSIGGSNTEAFF. The CDR3 DNA sequence: TGTGCCAGTAGTATCGGGGGATCGAACACTGAAGCTTTCTTT.

The chain links TRBV12-5 to TRBJ1-3; D gene uncertain. Trimming removed 0 bases from V and 3 bases from J, with 18 bases in between. Germline V CDR1 and CDR2: LGHNT, FRNRAP. This CDR3 region has 18 residues. CDR3 in DNA: TGTGCTAGTGGTTTGGTTTTTGGAGGACTCGATGGTGGAAACACCATATATTTT. It specifies CASGLVFGGLDGGNTIYF.

The chain couples TRBV10-3 to TRBJ2-3, with D tentatively TRBD1 (5 bases). V lost 5 bases and J 1 base, leaving 13 bases between the germline ends. The CDR3 runs to 15 residues. From germline, CDR1 is ENHRY and CDR2 SYGVKD. As DNA, the CDR3 is TGTGCCATCAGTCAAGGGGATAAAGGCACAGATACGCAGTATTTT. It yields the protein CAISQGDKGTDTQYF.

This sequence joins TRBV12-3 or TRBV12-4 and TRBJ1-1, with unresolved D. This CDR3 spans 13 amino acids. V dropped 3 bases and J dropped 4 bases, with 9 bases sitting between them. The CDR3 is CASSFLGSTEAFF. Here the CDR3 DNA reads TGTGCCAGCAGTTTCTTGGGGAGCACTGAAGCTTTCTTT.

The V and J genes are TRBV19 and TRBJ2-7; a possible D gene is TRBD1 (6 bases). CDR1 LNHDA and CDR2 SQIVND come from the germline V gene (reference sequence). CDR3 length: 13 amino acids. V dropped 7 bases and J dropped 4 bases, with 14 bases sitting between them. Here the CDR3 DNA reads TGTGCCAGTATGTGGGGGCCCCTTTACGAGCAGTACTTC. It translates to CASMWGPLYEQYF.

The chain uses TRBV6-1 and TRBJ2-3; possibly TRBD1 for D (6 bases). This CDR3 contains 16 residues. Trimming pared 2 bases from V and 5 bases from J, leaving 17 bases between. In germline, CDR1 is MNHNS, CDR2 SASEGT. CDR3 in amino acids: CASSESSAGVIDTQYF. The CDR3 DNA sequence: TGTGCCAGCAGTGAAAGCTCGGCAGGGGTAATAGATACGCAGTATTTT.

The gene calls are TRBV5-1 and TRBJ1-1; TRBD1 matches 10 bases. This CDR3 region has 17 residues. Germline V gene data show CDR1 as SGHRS and CDR2 as YFSETQ. V dropped 2 bases and J dropped 0; count of bases not matched to a gene: 7. CDR3 residues: CASSFTGTGALNTEAFF. In DNA form, the CDR3 reads TGCGCCAGCAGCTTTACCGGGACAGGGGCCTTGAACACTGAAGCTTTCTTT.